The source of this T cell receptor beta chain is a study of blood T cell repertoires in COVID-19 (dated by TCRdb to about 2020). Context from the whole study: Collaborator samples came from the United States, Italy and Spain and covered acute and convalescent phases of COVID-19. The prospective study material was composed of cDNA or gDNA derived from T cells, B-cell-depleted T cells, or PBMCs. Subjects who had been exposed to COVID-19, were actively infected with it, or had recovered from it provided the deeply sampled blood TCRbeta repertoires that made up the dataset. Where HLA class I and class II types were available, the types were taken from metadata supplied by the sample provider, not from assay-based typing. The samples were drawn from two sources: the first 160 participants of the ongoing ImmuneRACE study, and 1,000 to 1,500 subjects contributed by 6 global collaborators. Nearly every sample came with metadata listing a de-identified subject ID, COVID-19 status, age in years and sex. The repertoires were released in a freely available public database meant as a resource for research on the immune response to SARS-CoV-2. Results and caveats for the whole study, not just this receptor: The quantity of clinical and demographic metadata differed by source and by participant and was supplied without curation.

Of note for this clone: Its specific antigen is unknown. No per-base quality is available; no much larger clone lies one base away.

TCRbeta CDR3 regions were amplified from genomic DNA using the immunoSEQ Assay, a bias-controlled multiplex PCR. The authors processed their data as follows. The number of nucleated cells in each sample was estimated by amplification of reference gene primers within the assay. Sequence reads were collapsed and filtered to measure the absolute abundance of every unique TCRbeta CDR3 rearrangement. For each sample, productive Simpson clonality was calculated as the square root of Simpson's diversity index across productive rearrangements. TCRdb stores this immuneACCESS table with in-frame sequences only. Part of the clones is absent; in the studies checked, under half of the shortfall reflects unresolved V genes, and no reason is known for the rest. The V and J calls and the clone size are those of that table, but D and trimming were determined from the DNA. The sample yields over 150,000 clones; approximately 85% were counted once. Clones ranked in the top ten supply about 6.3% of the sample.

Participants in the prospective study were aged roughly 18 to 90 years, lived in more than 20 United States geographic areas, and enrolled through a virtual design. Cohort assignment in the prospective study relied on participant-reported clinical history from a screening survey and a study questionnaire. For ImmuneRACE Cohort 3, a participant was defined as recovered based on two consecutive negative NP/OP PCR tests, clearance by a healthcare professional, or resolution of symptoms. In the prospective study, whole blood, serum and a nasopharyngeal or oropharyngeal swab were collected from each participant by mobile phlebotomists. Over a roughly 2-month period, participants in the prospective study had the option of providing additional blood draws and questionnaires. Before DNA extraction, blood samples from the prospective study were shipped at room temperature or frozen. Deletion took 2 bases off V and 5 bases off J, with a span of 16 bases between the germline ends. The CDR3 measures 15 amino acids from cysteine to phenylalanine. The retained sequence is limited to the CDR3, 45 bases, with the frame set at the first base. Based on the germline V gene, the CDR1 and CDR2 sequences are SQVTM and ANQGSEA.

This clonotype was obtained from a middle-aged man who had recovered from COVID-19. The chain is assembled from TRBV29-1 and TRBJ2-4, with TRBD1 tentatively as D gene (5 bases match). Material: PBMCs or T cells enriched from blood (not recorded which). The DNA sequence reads TGCAGCGTTGAATCGGGCAGCTGGGGCCAAAACATTCAGTACTTC. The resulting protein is CSVESGSWGQNIQYF.